A selection of T cell receptor beta chains follows, all from one sample in a study of blood T cell repertoires in COVID-19. Produced via immunoSEQ multiplex PCR; TCRdb's table is partial and in-frame only. The top ten clones hold approximately 9% of a sample with roughly 300,000 clones, 83% of them seen once. The sequenced sample was peripheral blood. The source of these receptors is a woman aged 45-65 years who had recovered from COVID-19. Each CDR3 is given with its conserved first and last residue. The D gene is left open where the match is weak. Not every row has a clone size; where given, it reads once, few, many or a size class.

14	-	TRBJ2-7	TRBV7-2	TRBD1	TGTGCCAGCAGCCCCCGAACAGGGGACTACGAGCAGTACTTC	CASSPRTGDYEQYF
13	-	TRBJ1-2	TRBV6-5	-	TGTGCCAGCAGCTCCGACAGGATCTATGGCTACACCTTC	CASSSDRIYGYTF
17	once	TRBJ2-1	TRBV4-3	-	TGCGCCAGCAGCCAAGATCTGGCTAGAGCAGTGTATGGTGAGCAGTTCTTC	CASSQDLARAVYGEQFF
16	-	TRBJ2-1	TRBV3-1/TRBV3-2	-	TGTGCCAGCAGCCAAGACCCGGCGGCCTCCTACAATGAGCAGTTCTTC	CASSQDPAASYNEQFF
15	-	TRBJ2-7	TRBV4-2	-	TGTGCCAGCAGCCAAGATCGGCAACCGGGATACGAGCAGTACTTC	CASSQDRQPGYEQYF
15	-	TRBJ1-2	TRBV5-4	TRBD1	TGTGCCAGCAGCTTGGGGCGACAGGGCGGCTATGGCTACACCTTC	CASSLGRQGGYGYTF
15	-	TRBJ1-5	TRBV28	-	TGTGCCAGCAGTCCCGACAGTTATAGCAATCAGCCCCAGCATTTT	CASSPDSYSNQPQHF
14	-	TRBJ1-1	TRBV19	TRBD1	TGTGCCAGTAGTTTTGACAGGGGGAACACTGAAGCTTTCTTT	CASSFDRGNTEAFF
14	-	TRBJ1-4	TRBV6-5	-	TGTGCCAGCAGGCTCGGGGGGAGTAAGGAAAAACTGTTTTTT	CASRLGGSKEKLFF
16	-	TRBJ2-7	TRBV24-1	TRBD2	TGTGCCACCAGTGATGCGGCTAGCGGGAGATTCTACGAGCAGTACTTC	CATSDAASGRFYEQYF
14	-	TRBJ2-7	TRBV7-2	TRBD2	TGTGCCAGCACCCAGCCTAGCGGGATAGGCGAGCAGTACTTC	CASTQPSGIGEQYF
17	-	TRBJ2-1	TRBV5-1	TRBD2	TGCGCCAGCAGCTTGGAGTGGACTAGCGGGAGTTCCCATGAGCAGTTCTTC	CASSLEWTSGSSHEQFF
16	-	TRBJ2-3	TRBV5-1	TRBD2	TGCGCCAGCAGTACCGGGACTAGCGGGGGGGCCAGTACGCAGTATTTT	CASSTGTSGGASTQYF
11	-	TRBJ1-2	TRBV5-6	-	TGTGCCAGCAGCTTGTCAGGGGGCTACACCTTC	CASSLSGGYTF
11	-	TRBJ2-7	TRBV6-4	-	TGTGCCAGCAGTAAAGCTTACGAGCAGTACTTC	CASSKAYEQYF
12	few	TRBJ2-7	TRBV19	-	TGTGCCAGTAGTAACAGGGTCCACGAGCAGTACTTC	CASSNRVHEQYF
14	-	TRBJ2-3	TRBV5-1	-	TGCGCCAGCACTTCGACTAGTCTCACAGATACGCAGTATTTT	CASTSTSLTDTQYF
14	-	TRBJ1-5	TRBV30	-	TGTGCCTGGAGGGAACAGGGAAGCAATCAGCCCCAGCATTTT	CAWREQGSNQPQHF
18	-	TRBJ2-7	TRBV4-2	TRBD1	TGTGCCAGCAGCCAAGATCGGGGCGACAGGGGGCGAGGGTACGAGCAGTACTTC	CASSQDRGDRGRGYEQYF
12	-	TRBJ1-1	TRBV7-9	-	TGTGCCAGCAGCTTCCCGACAGCGCCAGCTTTCTTT	CASSFPTAPAFF
14	-	TRBJ1-2	TRBV7-3	TRBD1	TGTGCCAGCAGCCCCGGACAGGGCCGCTATGGCTACACCTTC	CASSPGQGRYGYTF
13	-	TRBJ2-5	TRBV6-5	-	TGTGCCAGCAGTACAGGAAGGATAGAGACCCAGTACTTC	CASSTGRIETQYF
13	-	TRBJ2-2	TRBV11-3	-	TGTGCCAGCAGCCTCAGGGATCCCGGGGAGCTGTTTTTT	CASSLRDPGELFF
14	-	TRBJ1-2	TRBV28	-	TGTGCCAGCAGTTTAAAGTCAGATTACTATGGCTACACCTTC	CASSLKSDYYGYTF
14	-	TRBJ1-6	TRBV7-8	-	TGTGCCAGCAGCTTAAGAGGAGTCAATTCACCCCTCCACTTT	CASSLRGVNSPLHF
16	-	TRBJ2-1	TRBV7-3	-	TGTGCCAGCAGCTTAAATGGTGACCCTAGGATTGGTGAGCAGTTCTTC	CASSLNGDPRIGEQFF
17	-	TRBJ2-5	TRBV5-1	TRBD2	TGCGCCAGCAGCTGGGCCTACGGCGGGGGGGCCGACGAGACCCAGTACTTC	CASSWAYGGGADETQYF
15	-	TRBJ1-2	TRBV6-5	TRBD1	TGTGCCAGCAGGGATGGACAGGGGGCGGTCTATGGCTACACCTTC	CASRDGQGAVYGYTF
15	-	TRBJ2-2	TRBV28	TRBD1	TGTGCCAGCAGTTCAGGGGGCAGGAACACCGGGGAGCTGTTTTTT	CASSSGGRNTGELFF
15	-	TRBJ1-5	TRBV6-4	-	TGTGCCAGCAGTGACGGAGGGCAGGGACTAGAGACCCAGCATTTT	CASSDGGQGLETQHF
14	-	TRBJ1-2	TRBV3-1/TRBV3-2	-	TGTGCCAGCAGCGCCGAGCTGACTAACTATGGCTACACCTTC	CASSAELTNYGYTF
14	-	TRBJ2-4	TRBV5-6	-	TGTGCCAGCAGCGCAGGACTAGCCAAAAACATTCAGTACTTC	CASSAGLAKNIQYF
14	-	TRBJ2-1	TRBV5-5	-	TGTGCCAGCAGCTTAGCGGGACACTACAATGAGCAGTTCTTC	CASSLAGHYNEQFF
12	-	TRBJ2-1	TRBV6-2/TRBV6-3	-	TGTGCCAGCAGTTCGCAGGGCAATGAGCAGTTCTTC	CASSSQGNEQFF
17	few	TRBJ2-3	TRBV14	TRBD2	TGTGCCAGCAGCCAAGATTTGTCTAGCGGTTACACAGATACGCAGTATTTT	CASSQDLSSGYTDTQYF
12	few	TRBJ1-5	TRBV24-1	TRBD1	TGTGCCACCAGTGACACGACAGGGAACCAGCATTTT	CATSDTTGNQHF
18	few	TRBJ2-1	TRBV24-1	-	TGTGCCACCAGCCCAAAAAGGAGGGGCTCAACCGGGAAAGGGGAGCAGTTCTTC	CATSPKRRGSTGKGEQFF
13	-	TRBJ2-1	TRBV10-3	-	TGTGCCGTCGAGGAGGGGGCTAGCGATGAGCAGTTCTTC	CAVEEGASDEQFF
15	-	TRBJ2-7	TRBV9	TRBD1	TGTGCCAGCAGCGTAGGGGACAGGGGGGTCCACGAGCAGTACTTC	CASSVGDRGVHEQYF
14	-	TRBJ2-1	TRBV5-6	TRBD1	TGTGCCAGCAGCTTGGGGACAGGGCGATATGAGCAGTTCTTC	CASSLGTGRYEQFF
13	once	TRBJ1-2	TRBV12-3/TRBV12-4	-	TGTGCCAGCAGTCCTCGTGGGGGGGCTGGCTACACCTTC	CASSPRGGAGYTF
15	-	TRBJ2-1	TRBV6-5	-	TGTGCCAGCAGGCGGACAGAAAATCCCTACAATGAGCAGTTCTTC	CASRRTENPYNEQFF
10	-	TRBJ2-1	TRBV20-1	-	TGCAGTGCTACTATCAATGAGCAGTTCTTC	CSATINEQFF
14	-	TRBJ1-1	TRBV28	-	TGTGCCAGCAGCACCCCGACAGGGAACACTGAAGCTTTCTTT	CASSTPTGNTEAFF
11	few	TRBJ1-2	TRBV20-1	-	TGCAGTGCTAATACAGTCTATGGCTACACCTTC	CSANTVYGYTF
16	-	TRBJ1-5	TRBV20-1	-	TGCAGTGCTAGTGTTATGGGGGGAAATAGCAATCAGCCCCAGCATTTT	CSASVMGGNSNQPQHF
14	-	TRBJ1-2	TRBV2	-	TGTGCCAGCAGCGGAAAGGAGGGTACCTATGGCTACACCTTC	CASSGKEGTYGYTF
14	-	TRBJ1-1	TRBV19	-	TGTGCCAGTATTGCGACAGGTATGAACACTGAAGCTTTCTTT	CASIATGMNTEAFF
16	-	TRBJ2-1	TRBV10-3	TRBD1	TGTGCCATCAGTGAGTCGGACAGGGGGAATTTAAATGAGCAGTTCTTC	CAISESDRGNLNEQFF
14	-	TRBJ1-2	TRBV25-1	-	TGTGCCAGCAGTGCTCTCCCAGGGGAGGGTGGCTACACCTTC	CASSALPGEGGYTF
15	-	TRBJ1-1	TRBV18	-	TGTGCCAGCTCACCTCAAACTACAGGGACCACTGAAGCTTTCTTT	CASSPQTTGTTEAFF
15	-	TRBJ2-1	TRBV4-1	TRBD2	TGCGCCAGCAGCCAAGCTGTAGCGGGAGGCAATGAGCAGTTCTTC	CASSQAVAGGNEQFF
15	-	TRBJ2-1	TRBV7-2	TRBD2	TGTGCCAGCAGCCGGGGGCGGGGGGCCTACAATGAGCAGTTCTTC	CASSRGRGAYNEQFF
17	-	TRBJ1-2	TRBV6-2/TRBV6-3	-	TGTGCCAGCAGTCGTTTACCGGAGGGCAGACTAAACTATGGCTACACCTTC	CASSRLPEGRLNYGYTF